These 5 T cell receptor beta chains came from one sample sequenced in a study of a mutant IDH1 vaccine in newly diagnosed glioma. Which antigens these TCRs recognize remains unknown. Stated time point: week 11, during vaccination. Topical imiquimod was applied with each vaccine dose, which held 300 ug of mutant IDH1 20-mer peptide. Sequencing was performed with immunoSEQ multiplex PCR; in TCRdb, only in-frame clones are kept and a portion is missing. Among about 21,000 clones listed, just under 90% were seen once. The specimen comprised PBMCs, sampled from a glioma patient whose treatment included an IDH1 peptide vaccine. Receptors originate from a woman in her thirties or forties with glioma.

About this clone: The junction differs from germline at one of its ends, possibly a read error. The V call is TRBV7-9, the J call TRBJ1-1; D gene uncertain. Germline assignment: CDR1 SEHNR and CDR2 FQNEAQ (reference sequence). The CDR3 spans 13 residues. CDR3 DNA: TGTGCTAGCAGCATAACACAGAACACTGAAGCTTTCTTT. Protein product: CASSITQNTEAFF.

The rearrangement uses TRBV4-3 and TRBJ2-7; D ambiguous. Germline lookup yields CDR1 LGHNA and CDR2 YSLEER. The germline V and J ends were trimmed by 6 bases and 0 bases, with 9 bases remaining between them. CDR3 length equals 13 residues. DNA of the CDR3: TGCGCCAGCAGTCTCGGACCCTCCTACGAGCAGTACTTC. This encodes CASSLGPSYEQYF.

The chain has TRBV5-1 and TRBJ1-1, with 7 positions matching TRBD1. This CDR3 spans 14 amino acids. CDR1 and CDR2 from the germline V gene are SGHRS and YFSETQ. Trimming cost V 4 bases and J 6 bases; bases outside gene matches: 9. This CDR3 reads CASSLLTGLPEAFF. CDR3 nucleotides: TGCGCCAGCAGCCTACTGACAGGGTTGCCTGAAGCTTTCTTT.

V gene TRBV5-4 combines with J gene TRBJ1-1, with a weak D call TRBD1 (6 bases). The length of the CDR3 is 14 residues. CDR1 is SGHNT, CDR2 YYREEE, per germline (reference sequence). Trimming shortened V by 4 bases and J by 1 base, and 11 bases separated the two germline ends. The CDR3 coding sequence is TGTGCCAGCAGCCAAGGACAGAGGAACACTGAAGCTTTCTTT. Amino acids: CASSQGQRNTEAFF.

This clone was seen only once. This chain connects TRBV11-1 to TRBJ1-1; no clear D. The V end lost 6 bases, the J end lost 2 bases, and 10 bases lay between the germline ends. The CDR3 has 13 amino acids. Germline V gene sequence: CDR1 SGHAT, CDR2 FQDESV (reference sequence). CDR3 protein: CASSHPGNTEAFF. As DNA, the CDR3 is TGTGCCAGCAGTCACCCAGGAAACACTGAAGCTTTCTTT.